This section outlines one T cell receptor (beta chain) sequence together with its context. A sample-barcoded 5' primer and a J-beta primer mix were used in a second PCR of roughly 6 to 11 cycles. Via MiXCR, TCRdb re-called the 5' RACE reads, giving one row per CDR3 protein. The sample comprises 910,000 or so distinct CDR3 sequences, roughly half of which are singletons, and about 22% rests with the top ten. The record originates from a study of blood T cells in healthy people across ages. CDR1 is MNHEY and CDR2 is SVGAGI in the germline V gene. The CDR3 has 15 residues. Trimming took 2 bases from V and 3 from J, leaving 12 bases between them. Donors each provided about 9.5 milliliters of peripheral blood.

Sequenced sample: blood. The J gene is TRBJ2-3, the V gene TRBV6-5, with D possibly being TRBD2 (5 bases). This receptor was taken from a woman aged 55-69 years in good health. DNA for the CDR3: TGTGCCAGCAGTTACGAGGGAAGGGTGACAGATACGCAGTATTTT. It is translated as CASSYEGRVTDTQYF.